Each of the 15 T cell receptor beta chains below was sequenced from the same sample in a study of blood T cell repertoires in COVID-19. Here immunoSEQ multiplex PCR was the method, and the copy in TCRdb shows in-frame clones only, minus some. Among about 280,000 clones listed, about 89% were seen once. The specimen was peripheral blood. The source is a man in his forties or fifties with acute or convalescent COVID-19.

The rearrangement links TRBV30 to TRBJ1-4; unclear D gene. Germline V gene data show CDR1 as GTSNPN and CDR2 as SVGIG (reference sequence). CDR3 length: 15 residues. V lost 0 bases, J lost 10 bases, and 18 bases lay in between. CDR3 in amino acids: CAWSVTITRAGKLFF. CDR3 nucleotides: TGTGCCTGGAGTGTAACCATAACGCGTGCGGGAAAACTGTTTTTT.

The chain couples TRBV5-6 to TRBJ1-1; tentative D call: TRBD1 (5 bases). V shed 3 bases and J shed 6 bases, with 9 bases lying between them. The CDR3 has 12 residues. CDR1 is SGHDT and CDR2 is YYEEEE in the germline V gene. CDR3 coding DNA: TGTGCCAGCAGCTCCCTACAGGCTGAAGCTTTCTTT. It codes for CASSSLQAEAFF. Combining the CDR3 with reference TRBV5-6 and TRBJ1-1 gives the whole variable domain DAGVTQSPTHLIKTRGQQVTLRCSPKSGHDTVSWYQQALGQGPQFIFQYYEEEERQRGNFPDRFSGHQFPNYSSELNVNALLLGDSALYLCASSSLQAEAFFGQGTRLTVV.

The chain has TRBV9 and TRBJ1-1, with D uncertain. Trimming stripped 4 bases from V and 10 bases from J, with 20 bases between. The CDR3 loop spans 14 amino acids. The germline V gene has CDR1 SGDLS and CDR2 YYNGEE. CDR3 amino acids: CASSPRVTAAAAFF. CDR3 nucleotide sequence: TGTGCCAGCAGCCCAAGAGTCACGGCGGCAGCAGCTTTCTTT.

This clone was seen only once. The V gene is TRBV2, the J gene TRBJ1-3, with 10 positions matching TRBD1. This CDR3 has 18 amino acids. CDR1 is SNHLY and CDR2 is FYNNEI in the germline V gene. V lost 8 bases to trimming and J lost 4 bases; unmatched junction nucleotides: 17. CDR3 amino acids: CASGLGTGVPLGGNTIYF. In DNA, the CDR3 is TGTGCCAGCGGCCTAGGGACAGGGGTCCCATTGGGGGGAAACACCATATATTTT. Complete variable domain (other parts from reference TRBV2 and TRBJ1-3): EPEVTQTPSHQVTQMGQEVILRCVPISNHLYFYWYRQILGQKVEFLVSFYNNEISEKSEIFDDQFSVERPDGSNFTLKIRSTKLEDSAMYFCASGLGTGVPLGGNTIYFGEGSWLTVV.

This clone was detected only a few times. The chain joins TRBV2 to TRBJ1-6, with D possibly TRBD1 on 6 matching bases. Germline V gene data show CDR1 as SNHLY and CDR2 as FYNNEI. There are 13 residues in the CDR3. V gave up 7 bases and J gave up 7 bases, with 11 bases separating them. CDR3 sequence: CASTGAQNSPLHF. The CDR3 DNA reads TGTGCCAGCACAGGGGCTCAAAATTCACCCCTCCACTTT.

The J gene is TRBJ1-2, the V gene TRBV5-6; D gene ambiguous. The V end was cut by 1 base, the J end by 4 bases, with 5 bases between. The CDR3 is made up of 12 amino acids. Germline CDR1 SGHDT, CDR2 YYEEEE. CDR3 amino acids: CASSLPFYGYTF. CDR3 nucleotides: TGTGCCAGCAGCTTGCCCTTCTATGGCTACACCTTC.

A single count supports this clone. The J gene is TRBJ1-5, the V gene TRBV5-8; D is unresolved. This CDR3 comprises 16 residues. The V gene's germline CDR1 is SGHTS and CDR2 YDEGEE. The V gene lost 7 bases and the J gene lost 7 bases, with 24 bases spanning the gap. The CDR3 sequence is CASGPPIRTAGQPQHF. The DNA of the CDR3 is TGTGCCAGCGGCCCTCCAATCCGGACGGCGGGACAGCCCCAGCATTTT. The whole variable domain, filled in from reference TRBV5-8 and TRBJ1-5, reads EAGVTQSPTHLIKTRGQQATLRCSPISGHTSVYWYQQALGLGLQFLLWYDEGEERNRGNFPPRFSGRQFPNYSSELNVNALELEDSALYLCASGPPIRTAGQPQHFGDGTRLSIL.

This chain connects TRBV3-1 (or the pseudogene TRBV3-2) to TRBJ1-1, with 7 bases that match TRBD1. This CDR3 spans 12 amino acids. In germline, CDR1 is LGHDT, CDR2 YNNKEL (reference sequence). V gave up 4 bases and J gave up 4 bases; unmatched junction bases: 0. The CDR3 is CASSPGGTEAFF. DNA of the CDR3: TGTGCCAGCAGCCCAGGGGGCACTGAAGCTTTCTTT.

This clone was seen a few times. CDR3 DNA: TGTGCCAGCAGCCCTACTGTGAGCAATCAGCCCCAGCATTTT. It encodes CASSPTVSNQPQHF. The V gene is TRBV7-2, the J gene TRBJ1-5, with D uncertain. The CDR3 spans 14 residues. Trimming pared 5 bases from V and 1 base from J, leaving 9 bases between. CDR1 SGHTA and CDR2 FQGNSA come from the germline V gene.

DNA for the CDR3: TGTGCCAGCAGCCAAGCACCCAGGACACCTCAGGACACCTTC. It is translated as CASSQAPRTPQDTF. J is TRBJ1-2 and V is TRBV4-2; a weak D match, TRBD1 (5 bases). The CDR3 loop spans 14 amino acids. Trimming removed 1 base at V and 12 bases at J, with 18 bases between. Germline V lookup: CDR1 LGHNA, CDR2 YNFKEQ.

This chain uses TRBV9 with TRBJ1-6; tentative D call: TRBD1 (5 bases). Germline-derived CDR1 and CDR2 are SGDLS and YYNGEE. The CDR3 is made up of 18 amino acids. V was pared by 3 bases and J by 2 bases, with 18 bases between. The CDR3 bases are TGTGCCAGCAGCGAGGGACTTGAGAGGTGGGCCTATAATTCACCCCTCCACTTT. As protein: CASSEGLERWAYNSPLHF.

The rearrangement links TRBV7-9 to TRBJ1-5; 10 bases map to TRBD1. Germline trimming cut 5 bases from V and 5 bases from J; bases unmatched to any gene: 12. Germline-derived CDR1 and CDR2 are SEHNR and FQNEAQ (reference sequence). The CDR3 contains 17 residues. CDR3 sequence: CASSLSGQGTIDQPQHF. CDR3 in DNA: TGTGCCAGCAGCCTCTCGGGACAGGGGACAATAGATCAGCCCCAGCATTTT. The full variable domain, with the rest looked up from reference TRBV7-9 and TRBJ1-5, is DTGVSQNPRHKITKRGQNVTFRCDPISEHNRLYWYRQTLGQGPEFLTYFQNEAQLEKSRLLSDRFSAERPKGSFSTLEIQRTEQGDSAMYLCASSLSGQGTIDQPQHFGDGTRLSIL.

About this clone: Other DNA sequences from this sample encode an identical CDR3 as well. CDR3 in DNA: TGTGCCAGCAGTTACGGGGGGGCCAATAACTATGGCTACACCTTC. Translation gives CASSYGGANNYGYTF. The rearrangement uses TRBV6-5 and TRBJ1-2; D might be TRBD1 (6 bases). This CDR3 contains 15 residues. The germline V gene has CDR1 MNHEY and CDR2 SVGAGI. Between the trimmed V and J ends, which lost 2 bases and 1 base, there was a span of 11 bases.

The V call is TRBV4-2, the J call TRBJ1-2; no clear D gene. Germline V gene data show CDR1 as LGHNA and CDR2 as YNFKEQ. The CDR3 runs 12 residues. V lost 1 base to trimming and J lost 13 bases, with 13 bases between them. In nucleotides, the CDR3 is TGTGCCAGCAGCCAAGGTTCCTACAGCCGCACCTTC. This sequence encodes CASSQGSYSRTF.

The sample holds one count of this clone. CDR3 protein: CASLTGPNTGELFF. The CDR3 DNA sequence: TGTGCCAGTCTAACGGGTCCGAACACCGGGGAGCTGTTTTTT. The chain carries TRBV19 and TRBJ2-2; no clear D gene. Germline values: CDR1 LNHDA, CDR2 SQIVND (reference sequence). The CDR3 is 14 residues long. V was pared by 8 bases and J by 0 bases, with 10 bases between.